Presented here are 28 T cell receptor beta chains from one specimen sequenced in a study of blood T cell repertoires in COVID-19. The repertoire was sequenced with immunoSEQ multiplex PCR; TCRdb's copy has only in-frame clones and lacks some. The data show 110,000 to 150,000 clones, about 90% seen once. What was sequenced was PBMCs or T cells enriched from blood (not recorded which). The receptors come from a man in his fifties or sixties who had recovered from COVID-19.

The gene calls are TRBV5-4 and TRBJ2-3, with 9 nucleotides matching TRBD2. Germline CDR1 is SGHNT and CDR2 is YYREEE (reference sequence). The CDR3 contains 15 residues. The V segment lost 3 bases and the J segment 0 bases; nucleotides outside the gene matches: 2. CDR3 coding DNA: TGTGCCAGCAGCTCAAGCGGGAGGAGCACAGATACGCAGTATTTT. It is translated as CASSSSGRSTDTQYF.

The chain links TRBV4-1 to TRBJ1-6; maybe TRBD1 (5 bases). Germline assignment: CDR1 MGHRA and CDR2 YSYEKL. Trimming took off 0 bases at V and 7 bases at J, with 10 bases between the two ends. This CDR3 is built from 15 residues. As DNA, the CDR3 is TGCGCCAGCAGCCAAGACAACAGGTGGAATTCACCCCTCCACTTT. Protein sequence: CASSQDNRWNSPLHF.

The chain uses TRBV19 and TRBJ2-2, with D maybe TRBD1 (6 bases). Germline values: CDR1 LNHDA, CDR2 SQIVND (reference sequence). The CDR3 has 15 amino acids. The V gene lost 4 bases and the J gene lost 3 bases, with 12 bases spanning the gap. The CDR3 loop reads CASSTNRVDTGELFF. CDR3 sequence (DNA): TGTGCCAGTAGTACAAACAGGGTCGACACCGGGGAGCTGTTTTTT.

The J gene is TRBJ2-2, the V gene TRBV6-1, with 8 bases identical to TRBD1. With V trimmed by 4 bases and J by 4 bases, 8 bases remained unmatched. The CDR3 runs 16 residues. Per germline, CDR1 MNHNS and CDR2 SASEGT. The CDR3 loop is CASSGGTGGSTGELFF. For the CDR3, the DNA is TGTGCCAGCAGTGGTGGGACAGGCGGTAGCACCGGGGAGCTGTTTTTT.

The chain links TRBV19 to TRBJ1-5; D perhaps matches TRBD1 (5 bases). Germline V gene lookup returns CDR1 LNHDA and CDR2 SQIVND (reference sequence). V gave up 2 bases and J gave up 4 bases, with 12 bases separating them. This CDR3 has 15 amino acids. The CDR3 DNA follows: TGTGCCAGTAGTATACCAGGGAAGGATAATCAGCCCCAGCATTTT. Protein: CASSIPGKDNQPQHF. The full variable domain, with the rest looked up from reference TRBV19 and TRBJ1-5, is DGGITQSPKYLFRKEGQNVTLSCEQNLNHDAMYWYRQDPGQGLRLIYYSQIVNDFQKGDIAEGYSVSREKKESFPLTVTSAQKNPTAFYLCASSIPGKDNQPQHFGDGTRLSIL.

The genes are TRBV3-1 (or the pseudogene TRBV3-2) and TRBJ2-7; weak D call: TRBD1 (6 bases). V lost 5 bases and J 4 bases, leaving 12 bases between the germline ends. This CDR3 contains 13 residues. Germline CDR1 is LGHDT and CDR2 is YNNKEL (reference sequence). As DNA, the CDR3 is TGTGCCAGCAGCAAACAGGGACGATACGAGCAGTACTTC. Translated, it gives CASSKQGRYEQYF.

J is TRBJ1-6 and V is TRBV9, with 7 bases matching TRBD1. The CDR3 contains 15 residues. Per germline, CDR1 SGDLS and CDR2 YYNGEE. After removal of 3 bases from V and 6 bases from J, the junction contained 6 bases not matched to a gene. The CDR3 here is CASSAGTAPNSPLHF. CDR3 DNA sequence: TGTGCCAGCAGCGCCGGGACAGCTCCTAATTCACCCCTCCACTTT.

The count of this clone is one. The V and J genes are TRBV7-9 and TRBJ2-1; D is perhaps TRBD2 (6 bases). V lost 1 base and J lost 2, with 9 bases in between. The CDR3 totals 15 residues. Germline V lookup: CDR1 SEHNR, CDR2 FQNEAQ (reference sequence). This CDR3 is CASSLDGGTYNEQFF. CDR3 coding DNA: TGTGCCAGCAGCTTAGATGGGGGGACCTACAATGAGCAGTTCTTC. The full variable domain, its missing parts supplied by reference TRBV7-9 and TRBJ2-1, is DTGVSQNPRHKITKRGQNVTFRCDPISEHNRLYWYRQTLGQGPEFLTYFQNEAQLEKSRLLSDRFSAERPKGSFSTLEIQRTEQGDSAMYLCASSLDGGTYNEQFFGPGTRLTVL.

V usage is TRBV28 and J usage is TRBJ2-5; D not certain. Germline V lookup: CDR1 MDHEN, CDR2 SYDVKM. The CDR3 covers 14 residues. Trimming pared 3 bases from V and 6 bases from J, leaving 14 bases between. CDR3: CASSLEPSQKTQYF. The CDR3 coding sequence is TGTGCCAGCAGTTTGGAGCCTAGTCAGAAGACCCAGTACTTC.

V is TRBV28 and J is TRBJ2-2; D is unclear. V gave up 7 bases and J gave up 0 bases, with 6 bases separating them. Germline values: CDR1 MDHEN, CDR2 SYDVKM. This CDR3 has 13 residues. CDR3 nucleotides: TGTGCCAGCATCGGTCCGAACACCGGGGAGCTGTTTTTT. As protein: CASIGPNTGELFF.

The chain recombines TRBV9 with TRBJ2-2; 8 bases fit TRBD2. After removal of 2 bases from V and 4 bases from J, the junction contained 4 bases not matched to a gene. The germline V gene has CDR1 SGDLS and CDR2 YYNGEE. CDR3 length equals 15 residues. The CDR3 DNA reads as TGTGCCAGCAGCGTTACCGGGAGGGTCACCGGGGAGCTGTTTTTT. The encoded protein is CASSVTGRVTGELFF.

The gene calls are TRBV3-1 (or the pseudogene TRBV3-2) and TRBJ2-1; 8 bases agree with TRBD2. The V segment lost 4 bases and the J segment 4 bases; nucleotides outside the gene matches: 6. Germline V lookup: CDR1 LGHDT, CDR2 YNNKEL (reference sequence). The CDR3 consists of 15 residues. CDR3 bases: TGTGCCAGCAGCCCGGGGGTAGCGGGGTACAATGAGCAGTTCTTC. This gives the protein CASSPGVAGYNEQFF.

The chain carries TRBV6-5 and TRBJ1-4, with a possible D match to TRBD1 (6 bases). Trimming left V 8 bases short and J 8 bases short, with 21 bases between. CDR1 is MNHEY and CDR2 is SVGAGI in the germline V gene. The CDR3 covers 15 residues. The CDR3 region has the DNA TGTGCCAGCGGCGGGTGGGGGCCAGACCCCGAAAAACTGTTTTTT. Protein: CASGGWGPDPEKLFF.

The genes are TRBV6-5 and TRBJ2-7; maybe TRBD1 (6 bases). This CDR3 contains 12 residues. Germline lookup yields CDR1 MNHEY and CDR2 SVGAGI. Trimming removed 10 bases at V and 2 bases at J, with 12 bases between. CDR3 sequence reads: CATLRTAYEQYF. Written as DNA, the CDR3 is TGTGCCACTCTTCGGACAGCCTACGAGCAGTACTTC.

The rearrangement uses TRBV10-1 and TRBJ2-1, with D maybe TRBD1 (5 bases). Deletions cut 2 bases from V and 9 bases from J, with 17 bases between. The germline V gene has CDR1 WNHNN and CDR2 SYGVQD (reference sequence). This CDR3 spans 15 amino acids. CDR3 residues: CASSENLFPRGEQFF. The CDR3 nucleotides read TGCGCCAGCAGTGAGAATCTATTTCCTAGGGGTGAGCAGTTCTTC.

This clone was counted once. The chain recombines TRBV28 with TRBJ1-3, with D possibly matching TRBD1 (6 bases). With 6 bases removed from V and 4 bases from J, the gap between germline ends came to 13 bases. CDR1 and CDR2 from the germline V gene are MDHEN and SYDVKM. The CDR3 has 14 amino acids. CDR3 DNA sequence: TGTGCCAGCAGCCAAACAGGGTCCGGAAACACCATATATTTT. Translating gives CASSQTGSGNTIYF.

The chain employs TRBV4-1 and TRBJ1-2, with 7 positions matching TRBD1. The junction had 12 bases not matched to a gene; V was cut back by 5 bases and J by 6 bases. CDR3 length: 15 amino acids. CDR1 is MGHRA and CDR2 is YSYEKL in the germline V gene. The CDR3 reads CASSAPRTGGHGYTF. The CDR3 nucleotides are TGCGCCAGCAGCGCCCCCCGGACAGGCGGGCATGGCTACACCTTC.

The chain joins TRBV28 to TRBJ1-5; TRBD1 agrees at 8 bases. Germline assignment: CDR1 MDHEN and CDR2 SYDVKM. The CDR3 runs to 15 residues. With V trimmed by 7 bases and J by 5 bases, 10 bases remained unmatched. CDR3 loop: CASKQPGGDHQPQHF. The CDR3 nucleotides read TGTGCCAGCAAGCAGCCAGGGGGCGACCATCAGCCCCAGCATTTT.

The CDR3 reads CAISEWRGETYEQYF. The CDR3 nucleotides are TGTGCCATCAGTGAGTGGCGGGGGGAAACCTACGAGCAGTACTTC. The chain employs TRBV10-3 and TRBJ2-7; 8 nucleotides line up with TRBD2. This CDR3 comprises 15 residues. The J segment lost 2 bases and the V segment lost 1 base, leaving 4 bases of the junction unmatched. Germline V gene data show CDR1 as ENHRY and CDR2 as SYGVKD.

This chain connects TRBV28 to TRBJ1-2; D gene unclear. Trimming pared 6 bases from V and 4 bases from J, leaving 12 bases between. This CDR3 has 13 residues. CDR1 is MDHEN and CDR2 is SYDVKM in the germline V gene. CDR3 nucleotides: TGTGCCAGCAGGTCCCTTGGTAGCTATGGCTACACCTTC. This codes for CASRSLGSYGYTF.

The chain joins TRBV7-9 to TRBJ2-1; the D gene is possibly TRBD1 (6 bases). The V gene lost 5 bases and the J gene lost 6 bases, with 8 bases spanning the gap. The germline V gene encodes CDR1 SEHNR and CDR2 FQNEAQ (reference sequence). There are 12 residues in the CDR3. The CDR3 DNA reads as TGTGCCAGCAGCCAGGGGCTCAATGAGCAGTTCTTC. It specifies CASSQGLNEQFF.

The CDR3 is CASGGLSGRPQETQYF. Written as DNA, the CDR3 is TGTGCCAGCGGGGGACTCTCGGGACGGCCACAAGAGACCCAGTACTTC. V and J are TRBV2 and TRBJ2-5; maybe TRBD2 (6 bases). V lost 8 bases, J lost 2 bases, and 21 bases lay in between. The germline gives CDR1 SNHLY, CDR2 FYNNEI. CDR3 length equals 16 residues.

The V and J genes are TRBV28 and TRBJ1-5; D is uncertain. V was trimmed by 3 bases and J by 7 bases, leaving 10 bases between them. This CDR3 is built from 13 residues. In germline, CDR1 is MDHEN, CDR2 SYDVKM. Written as DNA, the CDR3 is TGTGCCAGCAGTTTCGGGGTCAGCCAGCCCCAGCATTTT. Its protein product is CASSFGVSQPQHF.

To note about this clone: Relative to the germline gene, one junction end is altered; a read error may explain this. This rearrangement joins TRBV19 to TRBJ2-1, with 11 positions matching TRBD2. The length of the CDR3 is 14 residues. The V gene's germline CDR1 is LNHDA and CDR2 SQIVND (reference sequence). CDR3 protein: CASRIAGGRDEQFF. CDR3 coding DNA: TGTGCCAGTAGAATAGCGGGAGGGAGGGATGAGCAGTTCTTC.

The chain couples TRBV28 to TRBJ1-5; D gene unclear. This CDR3 spans 15 amino acids. Germline CDR1 reads MDHEN; CDR2 reads SYDVKM. V was shortened by 2 bases and J by 0 bases, with 8 bases between the two germline ends. CDR3 in DNA: TGTGCCAGCAGTTTAGTCCTTAATAGCAATCAGCCCCAGCATTTT. Translation gives CASSLVLNSNQPQHF.

The V call is TRBV6-5, the J call TRBJ2-1, with TRBD2 as a possible D gene (6 bases). CDR3 length: 15 residues. The germline CDR1 and CDR2 sequences are MNHEY and SVGAGI. With 10 bases removed from V and 5 bases from J, the gap between germline ends came to 21 bases. The CDR3 loop reads CATKPRDFPNNEQFF. CDR3 coding DNA: TGTGCCACCAAACCGCGGGACTTCCCCAACAATGAGCAGTTCTTC.

V is TRBV7-2 and J is TRBJ1-2; TRBD1 might be the D (5 bases). This CDR3 has 13 amino acids. Deletions cut 5 bases from V and 8 bases from J, with 15 bases between. Per the germline V gene, CDR1 is SGHTA and CDR2 is FQGNSA. The CDR3 loop reads CASSQGLGRGYTF. The CDR3 DNA reads TGTGCCAGCAGCCAAGGCCTGGGGCGGGGCTACACCTTC.

The chain is built from TRBV18 and TRBJ2-7, with 7 bases lining up with TRBD1. This CDR3 is 16 amino acids long. The ends lost 0 bases at V and 2 bases at J; junction bases unmatched: 7. CDR1 is KGHSH, CDR2 LQKENI, per germline. The CDR3 bases are TGTGCCAGCTCACCACCGTTGGCCCAGGGGGCCTACGAGCAGTACTTC. Its protein is CASSPPLAQGAYEQYF.